The 23 T cell receptor beta chains below were found in one sample sequenced in a study of vaccination effects on CD4 cells after COVID-19. Their recognized antigens are unknown. Here immunoSEQ multiplex PCR was the method, and the copy in TCRdb shows in-frame clones only, minus some. The table lists around 40,000 clones, approximately 70% of them singletons. ViraFEST used viral peptide pools to expand antigen-specific CD4+ T cells before sequencing. On roughly day 10 of culture, CD4+ T cells were separated out. A positive SARS-CoV-2 PCR test fell between March and December 2020. This sample comprised CD4+ T cells from PBMCs cultured with a peptide pool, obtained before COVID-19 vaccination. The receptors come from a human donor who had a prior SARS-CoV-2 infection.

This clone was counted a single time. CDR3 region: CATSRVDSFSNQPQHF. CDR3 coding DNA: TGTGCCACCAGCAGAGTGGACAGTTTTAGCAATCAGCCCCAGCATTTT. The V call is TRBV15, the J call TRBJ1-5; maybe TRBD1 (6 bases). The CDR3 covers 16 residues. Germline V gene sequence: CDR1 LNHNV, CDR2 YYDKDF (reference sequence). Trimming removed 1 base at V and 0 bases at J, with 10 bases between.

This chain uses TRBV18 with TRBJ1-1; D not resolved. This CDR3 has 16 amino acids. Per germline, CDR1 KGHSH and CDR2 LQKENI. Trimming removed 3 bases from V and 0 bases from J, with 14 bases in between. In nucleotides, the CDR3 is TGTGCCAGCTCACCCCGACCAATAACTGTGAACACTGAAGCTTTCTTT. Protein product: CASSPRPITVNTEAFF.

The rearrangement joins TRBV18 to TRBJ1-2; TRBD1 is a possible D gene (6 bases). Germline assignment: CDR1 KGHSH and CDR2 LQKENI. The V and J ends lost 4 bases and 4 bases respectively, with 13 bases between them. The length of the CDR3 is 14 residues. The CDR3 DNA reads as TGTGCCAGCTCACTGCAGGGGCTAAGCTATGGCTACACCTTC. Translated: CASSLQGLSYGYTF.

The chain combines TRBV5-4 with TRBJ1-1; no definite D call. The CDR3 is 13 amino acids. Trimming stripped 5 bases from V and 4 bases from J, with 12 bases between. CDR1 is SGHNT, CDR2 YYREEE, per germline (reference sequence). The CDR3 DNA reads as TGTGCCAGCAGTTCGTCACTCTCCACTGAAGCTTTCTTT. Translating gives CASSSSLSTEAFF.

The rearrangement joins TRBV9 to TRBJ2-3; D is uncertain. This CDR3 is 14 amino acids long. Germline lookup yields CDR1 SGDLS and CDR2 YYNGEE. V was pared by 1 base and J by 6 bases, with 12 bases between. DNA for the CDR3: TGTGCCAGCAGCGTACAGTCCGGAGTTGATACGCAGTATTTT. Translating gives CASSVQSGVDTQYF.

This clone was counted between two and nine times. This chain joins TRBV15 and TRBJ2-7; a possible D gene is TRBD2 (6 bases). From germline, CDR1 is LNHNV and CDR2 YYDKDF (reference sequence). Deletions cut 1 base from V and 7 bases from J, with 17 bases between. The CDR3 is made up of 15 amino acids. CDR3 in DNA: TGTGCCACCAGCAGAGGTGACAACGGGGCGGGGGAGCAGTACTTC. Translated, it gives CATSRGDNGAGEQYF.

The rearrangement uses TRBV6-2 or TRBV6-3 and TRBJ1-1; maybe TRBD1 (6 bases). V gave up 2 bases and J gave up 0 bases, with 16 bases separating them. This CDR3 is built from 17 residues. The V gene's germline CDR1 is MNHEY and CDR2 SVGEGT. CDR3 DNA: TGTGCCAGCAGTTACACAGGGTGGGTAGGGGTGAACACTGAAGCTTTCTTT. It encodes CASSYTGWVGVNTEAFF.

The chain is built from TRBV25-1 and TRBJ2-4; 10 nucleotides match TRBD2. From germline, CDR1 is MGHDK and CDR2 SYGVNS. V shed 2 bases and J 7 bases; nucleotides not matched to a gene: 8. CDR3 length: 16 residues. The CDR3 DNA is TGTGCCAGCAGTGAAGACAGCGGGAGGGCCCACAACATTCAGTACTTC. Amino acids: CASSEDSGRAHNIQYF.

The CDR3 coding sequence is TGTGCCAGCAGTTTCCCAGGGGGCAATGAGCAGTTCTTC. The encoded protein is CASSFPGGNEQFF. This rearrangement joins TRBV27 to TRBJ2-1, with 7 bases fitting TRBD1. CDR3 length: 13 residues. After removal of 3 bases from V and 6 bases from J, the junction contained 2 bases not matched to a gene. Germline values: CDR1 MNHEY, CDR2 SMNVEV (reference sequence).

V and J are TRBV20-1 and TRBJ1-4, with no clear D. Germline V lookup: CDR1 DFQATT, CDR2 SNEGSKA (reference sequence). CDR3 length equals 13 residues. With 3 bases removed from V and 4 bases from J, the gap between germline ends came to 9 bases. DNA for the CDR3: TGCAGTGCTAGTCGTGGGGTTAATGAAAAACTGTTTTTT. It is translated as CSASRGVNEKLFF.

The J gene is TRBJ2-6, the V gene TRBV6-1; TRBD1 is a possible D gene (6 bases). The V gene's germline CDR1 is MNHNS and CDR2 SASEGT. This CDR3 region has 17 residues. The V end was cut by 3 bases, the J end by 3 bases, with 15 bases between. CDR3 protein: CASSDRTATFGANVLTF. In nucleotides, the CDR3 is TGTGCCAGCAGTGATAGGACAGCCACCTTTGGGGCCAACGTCCTGACTTTC.

The chain uses TRBV7-3 and TRBJ1-2; possible D gene TRBD1, 6 bases. CDR1 and CDR2 from the germline V gene are SGHTA and FQGTGA. With 5 bases removed from V and 4 bases from J, the gap between germline ends came to 11 bases. The CDR3 has 13 residues. CDR3 sequence (DNA): TGTGCCAGCAGCCGGGGGCAGGGCTATGGCTACACCTTC. Translated, it gives CASSRGQGYGYTF. Full variable domain (remainder filled in from reference TRBV7-3 and TRBJ1-2): GAGVSQTPSNKVTEKGKYVELRCDPISGHTALYWYRQSLGQGPEFLIYFQGTGAADDSGLPNDRFFAVRPEGSVSTLKIQRTERGDSAVYLCASSRGQGYGYTFGSGTRLTVV.

This clone appeared once. The V call is TRBV9, the J call TRBJ2-2, with 13 nucleotides matching TRBD2. V lost 3 bases and J lost 5; bases outside the gene matches: 4. CDR1 SGDLS and CDR2 YYNGEE come from the germline V gene. The CDR3 has 16 residues. Here the CDR3 reads CASSEGLAGRTGELFF. Here the CDR3 DNA reads TGTGCCAGCAGCGAGGGACTAGCGGGACGGACCGGGGAGCTGTTTTTT.

The rearrangement links TRBV9 to TRBJ2-4, with 7 bases fitting TRBD2. After removal of 3 bases from V and 8 bases from J, the junction contained 5 bases not matched to a gene. This CDR3 has 13 amino acids. From germline, CDR1 is SGDLS and CDR2 YYNGEE. In nucleotides, the CDR3 is TGTGCCAGCAGCGGGACTAGTAGGGACATTCAGTACTTC. Residues: CASSGTSRDIQYF. Together with reference TRBV9 and TRBJ2-4, the CDR3 gives the full variable domain: DSGVTQTPKHLITATGQRVTLRCSPRSGDLSVYWYQQSLDQGLQFLIQYYNGEERAKGNILERFSAQQFPDLHSELNLSSLELGDSALYFCASSGTSRDIQYFGAGTRLSVL.

The V call is TRBV5-6, the J call TRBJ1-5, with a possible D match to TRBD1 (5 bases). CDR3 size: 17 residues. Germline-derived CDR1 and CDR2 are SGHDT and YYEEEE. Trimming stripped 3 bases from V and 4 bases from J, with 20 bases between. The CDR3: CASSSLAGGRGNQPQHF. For the CDR3, the DNA is TGTGCCAGCAGCTCACTTGCGGGGGGACGTGGTAATCAGCCCCAGCATTTT.

This chain connects TRBV10-3 to TRBJ2-3; D unresolved. With 5 bases removed from V and 5 bases from J, the gap between germline ends came to 8 bases. In germline, CDR1 is ENHRY, CDR2 SYGVKD. The CDR3 runs to 12 residues. The CDR3 coding sequence is TGTGCCATCAGTCAAGATAAAGATACGCAGTATTTT. This translates into CAISQDKDTQYF.

The chain joins TRBV3-1 (or the pseudogene TRBV3-2) to TRBJ2-1, with D possibly TRBD2 on 6 matching bases. CDR1 is LGHDT, CDR2 YNNKEL, per germline (reference sequence). Trimming shortened V by 5 bases and J by 6 bases, and 14 bases separated the two germline ends. CDR3 length: 14 amino acids. CDR3 sequence reads: CASSTVPGGNEQFF. In DNA form, the CDR3 reads TGTGCCAGCAGCACCGTACCCGGGGGCAATGAGCAGTTCTTC.

The rearrangement uses TRBV7-3 and TRBJ2-1; TRBD2 matches at 14 bases. CDR1 is SGHTA, CDR2 FQGTGA, per germline. The CDR3 runs to 15 residues. Unmatched junction bases numbered 3, after V lost 5 bases and J lost 6 bases. The CDR3 here is CASSTTSGGANEQFF. DNA for the CDR3: TGTGCCAGCAGCACGACTAGCGGGGGGGCCAATGAGCAGTTCTTC.

V is TRBV7-3 and J is TRBJ2-5; D gene unclear. Deletions cut 0 bases from V and 5 bases from J, with 7 bases between. The CDR3 totals 13 residues. Germline loops: CDR1 SGHTA, CDR2 FQGTGA. The CDR3 protein is CASSLTFMETQYF. The CDR3 region has the DNA TGTGCCAGCAGCTTAACGTTCATGGAGACCCAGTACTTC.

This clone appeared a few times. The V call is TRBV3-1 (or the pseudogene TRBV3-2), the J call TRBJ2-5; 7 nucleotides line up with TRBD2. The junction had 3 bases not matched to a gene; V was cut back by 0 bases and J by 5 bases. Looked up from germline, CDR1 is LGHDT and CDR2 is YNNKEL (reference sequence). CDR3 size: 14 residues. This chain's CDR3 is CASSQDMGGETQYF. The CDR3, as DNA: TGTGCCAGCAGCCAAGATATGGGGGGGGAGACCCAGTACTTC.

This rearrangement joins TRBV19 to TRBJ1-6; tentatively, D is TRBD1 (5 bases). Per the germline V gene, CDR1 is LNHDA and CDR2 is SQIVND (reference sequence). The CDR3 is 15 amino acids. Trimming stripped 7 bases from V and 7 bases from J, with 17 bases between. The CDR3 coding sequence is TGTGCCAGTAAACTCTCCAGGGCAAGGAATTCACCCCTCCACTTT. Protein: CASKLSRARNSPLHF.

The chain couples TRBV2 to TRBJ2-7; D might be TRBD2 (5 bases). The germline CDR1 and CDR2 sequences are SNHLY and FYNNEI. V dropped 2 bases and J dropped 2 bases, with 16 bases sitting between them. The CDR3 is 16 residues long. The CDR3 nucleotides read TGTGCCAGCAGTGAATTTGGACTCCGCCCTACCTACGAGCAGTACTTC. It specifies CASSEFGLRPTYEQYF. Complete variable domain (other parts from reference TRBV2 and TRBJ2-7): EPEVTQTPSHQVTQMGQEVILRCVPISNHLYFYWYRQILGQKVEFLVSFYNNEISEKSEIFDDQFSVERPDGSNFTLKIRSTKLEDSAMYFCASSEFGLRPTYEQYFGPGTRLTVT.

The V and J genes are TRBV3-1 (or the pseudogene TRBV3-2) and TRBJ1-1, with D possibly being TRBD1 (5 bases). CDR1 is LGHDT and CDR2 is YNNKEL in the germline V gene (reference sequence). V was cut by 1 base and J by 5 bases, with 14 bases left in between. The CDR3 is made up of 15 amino acids. CDR3 sequence: CASSQGVTGGTEAFF. Written as DNA, the CDR3 is TGTGCCAGCAGCCAAGGCGTTACTGGGGGGACTGAAGCTTTCTTT.